The 2 T cell receptor beta chains reported below all come from one sample, sequenced in a study of T-cell reconstitution after alpha-beta-depleted transplantation in children. Molecular barcoding with unique molecular identifiers was used for the TCRbeta library. TCRdb reanalysed the PCR reads using MiXCR and keeps one entry per CDR3 protein. In the table there are approximately 400,000 distinct CDR3 sequences, approximately 11% of which are singletons. The starting material was PBMCs from the stem cell graft donor, obtained from the stem cell graft. The receptors stem from a human donor who donated a stem cell graft to a child with acute myeloid leukemia.

This clonotype has only a few counts. The CDR3 protein is CASSPLQKGGRWDEQFF. Here the CDR3 DNA reads TGTGCCAGCAGCCCTCTCCAAAAGGGCGGGAGATGGGATGAGCAGTTCTTC. J is TRBJ2-1 and V is TRBV7-9; 7 nucleotides match TRBD2. The length of the CDR3 is 17 residues. With V trimmed by 5 bases and J by 8 bases, 18 bases remained unmatched. The germline gives CDR1 SEHNR, CDR2 FQNEAQ (reference sequence).

This clonotype was observed a few times. The J gene is TRBJ1-2, the V gene TRBV25-1; D gene unclear. The CDR3 contains 13 residues. Germline V gene sequence: CDR1 MGHDK, CDR2 SYGVNS. Trimming took 3 bases from V and 10 from J, leaving 15 bases between them. The CDR3 DNA reads TGTGCCAGCAGTGATCGGGGATTGATGTCCTACACCTTC. Protein: CASSDRGLMSYTF.